This entry concerns a single TCR beta chain. Trimming took 2 bases from V and 4 from J, leaving 14 bases between them. The CDR3 has 15 amino acids. From germline, CDR1 is SGHVS and CDR2 FQNEAQ. The PCR used 60 Vbeta and 13 Jbeta primers. Authors' analysis steps: Unique TCR beta chains totaled roughly 79 million in a later count, with around 11 million of them shared. The repertoire was sequenced with immunoSEQ multiplex PCR; TCRdb's copy has only in-frame clones and lacks some. V, J and clone size are those of that table, while D and trimming were read from the DNA. Of 80,000 to 100,000 clones listed, about 81% were seen once; the top ten hold over 1.1%. Donors had nominal health at sampling but likely had unrecorded immune exposures. The data are from a study of cytomegalovirus exposure and HLA in healthy donors.

This TCR derives from a man in his forties in good health and CMV-seronegative. The gene calls are TRBV7-8 and TRBJ1-1, with a tentative D call TRBD1 (5 bases). The sequenced sample was PBMCs. The CDR3 protein is CASSLWGGEGTEAFF. CDR3 DNA: TGTGCCAGCAGCTTATGGGGGGGGGAAGGCACTGAAGCTTTCTTT.